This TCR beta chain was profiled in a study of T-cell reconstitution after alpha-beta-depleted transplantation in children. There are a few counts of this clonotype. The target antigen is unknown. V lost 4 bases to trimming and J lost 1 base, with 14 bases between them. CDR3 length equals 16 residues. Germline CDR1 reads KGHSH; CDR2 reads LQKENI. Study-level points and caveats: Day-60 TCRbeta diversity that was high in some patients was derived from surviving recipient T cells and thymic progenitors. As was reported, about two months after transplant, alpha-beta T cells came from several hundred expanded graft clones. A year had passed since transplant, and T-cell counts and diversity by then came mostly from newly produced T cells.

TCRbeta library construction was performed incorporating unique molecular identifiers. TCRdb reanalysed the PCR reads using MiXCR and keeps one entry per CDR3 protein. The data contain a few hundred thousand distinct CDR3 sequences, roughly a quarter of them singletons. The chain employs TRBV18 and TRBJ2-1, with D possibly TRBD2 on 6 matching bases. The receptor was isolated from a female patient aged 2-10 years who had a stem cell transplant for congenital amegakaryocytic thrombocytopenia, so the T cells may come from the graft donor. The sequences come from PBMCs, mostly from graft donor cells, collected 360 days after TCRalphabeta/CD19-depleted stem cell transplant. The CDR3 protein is CASSRVGGKSYNEQFF. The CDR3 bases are TGTGCCAGCTCACGGGTCGGCGGGAAATCCTACAATGAGCAGTTCTTC.